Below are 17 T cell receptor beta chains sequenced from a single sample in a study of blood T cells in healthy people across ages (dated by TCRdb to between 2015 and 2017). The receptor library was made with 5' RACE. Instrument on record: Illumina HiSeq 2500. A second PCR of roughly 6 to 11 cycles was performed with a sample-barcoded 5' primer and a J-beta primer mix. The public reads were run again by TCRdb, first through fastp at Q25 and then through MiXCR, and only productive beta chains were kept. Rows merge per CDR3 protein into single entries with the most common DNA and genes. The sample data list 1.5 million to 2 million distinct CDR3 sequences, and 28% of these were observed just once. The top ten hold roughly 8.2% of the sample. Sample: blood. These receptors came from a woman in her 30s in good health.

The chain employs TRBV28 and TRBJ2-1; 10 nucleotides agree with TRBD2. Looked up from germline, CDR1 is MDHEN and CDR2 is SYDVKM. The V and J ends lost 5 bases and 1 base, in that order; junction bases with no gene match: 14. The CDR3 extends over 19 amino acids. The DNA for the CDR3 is TGTGCCAGCAGTCTCCAGGTCGGAGCGGGGGGGCATTCCTACAATGAGCAGTTCTTC. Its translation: CASSLQVGAGGHSYNEQFF.

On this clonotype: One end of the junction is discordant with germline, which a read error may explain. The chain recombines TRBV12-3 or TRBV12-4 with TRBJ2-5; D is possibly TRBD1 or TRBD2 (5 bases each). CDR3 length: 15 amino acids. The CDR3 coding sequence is TGTGCCTGCAGTCCCGGGACGTCGTTTCAAGAGACCCAGTACTTC. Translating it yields CACSPGTSFQETQYF.

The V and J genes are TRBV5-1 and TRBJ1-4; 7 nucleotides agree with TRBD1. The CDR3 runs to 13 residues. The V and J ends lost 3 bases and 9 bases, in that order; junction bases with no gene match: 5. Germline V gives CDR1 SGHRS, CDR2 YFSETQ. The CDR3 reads CASSSGTAQKLFF. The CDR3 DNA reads TGCGCCAGCAGCTCCGGGACAGCCCAAAAACTGTTTTTT.

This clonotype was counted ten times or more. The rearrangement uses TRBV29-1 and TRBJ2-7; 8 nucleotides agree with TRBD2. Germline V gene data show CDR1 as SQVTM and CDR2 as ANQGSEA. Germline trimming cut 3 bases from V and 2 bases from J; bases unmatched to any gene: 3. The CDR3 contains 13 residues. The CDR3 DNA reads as TGCAGCGTTGATCTTAGCGGGGCCTACGAGCAGTACTTC. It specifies CSVDLSGAYEQYF.

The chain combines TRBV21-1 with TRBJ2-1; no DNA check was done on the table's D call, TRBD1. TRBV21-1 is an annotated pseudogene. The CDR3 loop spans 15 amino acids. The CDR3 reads CASSKEVGVSNEQFF. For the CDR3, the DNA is TGTGCCAGCAGCAAAGAGGTAGGGGTTTCCAATGAGCAGTTCTTC.

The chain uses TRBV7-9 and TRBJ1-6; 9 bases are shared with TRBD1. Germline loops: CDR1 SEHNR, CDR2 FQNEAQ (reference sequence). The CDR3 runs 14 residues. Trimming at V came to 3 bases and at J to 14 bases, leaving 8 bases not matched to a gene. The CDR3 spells CASSLGQGRLALHF. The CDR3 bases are TGTGCCAGCAGCTTGGGACAGGGAAGATTGGCCCTCCACTTT.

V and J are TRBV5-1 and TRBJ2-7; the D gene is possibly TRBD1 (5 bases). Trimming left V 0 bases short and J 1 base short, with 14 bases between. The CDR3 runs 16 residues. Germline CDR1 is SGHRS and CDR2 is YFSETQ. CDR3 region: CASSLDGARASYEQYF. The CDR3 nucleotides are TGCGCCAGCAGCTTGGATGGGGCACGAGCGTCCTACGAGCAGTACTTC.

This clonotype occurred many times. The CDR3 here is CASSAGTSAYNEQFF. The CDR3 DNA follows: TGTGCCAGCTCAGCTGGGACTAGCGCCTACAATGAGCAGTTCTTC. The chain recombines TRBV18 with TRBJ2-1; TRBD2 aligns across 10 bases. Germline assignment: CDR1 KGHSH and CDR2 LQKENI. This CDR3 is 15 amino acids long. V lost 5 bases, J lost 2 bases, and 3 bases stayed unmatched.

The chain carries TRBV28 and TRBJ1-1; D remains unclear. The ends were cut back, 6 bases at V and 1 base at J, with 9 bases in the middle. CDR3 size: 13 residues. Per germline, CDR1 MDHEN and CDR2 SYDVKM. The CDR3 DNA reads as TGTGCCAGCAGGATTTTACAGAACACTGAAGCTTTCTTT. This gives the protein CASRILQNTEAFF.

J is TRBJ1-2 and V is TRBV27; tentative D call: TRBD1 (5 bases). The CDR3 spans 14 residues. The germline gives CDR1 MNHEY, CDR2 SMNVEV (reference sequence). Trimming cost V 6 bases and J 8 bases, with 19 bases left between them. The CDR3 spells CASSPYGRDWGYTF. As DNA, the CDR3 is TGTGCCAGCAGCCCTTACGGCAGGGACTGGGGCTACACCTTC.

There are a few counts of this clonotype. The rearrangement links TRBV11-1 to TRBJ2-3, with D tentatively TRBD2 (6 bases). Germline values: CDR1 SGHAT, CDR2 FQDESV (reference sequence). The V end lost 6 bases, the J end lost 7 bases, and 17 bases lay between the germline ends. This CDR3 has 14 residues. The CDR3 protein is CASRERGGTYTQYF. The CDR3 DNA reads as TGTGCCAGCAGGGAACGAGGCGGGACCTATACGCAGTATTTT.

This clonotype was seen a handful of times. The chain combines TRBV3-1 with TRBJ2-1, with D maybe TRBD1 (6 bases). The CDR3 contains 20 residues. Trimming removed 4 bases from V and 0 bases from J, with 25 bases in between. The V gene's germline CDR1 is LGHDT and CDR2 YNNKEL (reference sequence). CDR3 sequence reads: CASSPAGTRSFISSYNEQFF. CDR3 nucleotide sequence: TGTGCCAGCAGCCCCGCAGGGACAAGGAGTTTTATAAGCTCCTACAATGAGCAGTTCTTC.

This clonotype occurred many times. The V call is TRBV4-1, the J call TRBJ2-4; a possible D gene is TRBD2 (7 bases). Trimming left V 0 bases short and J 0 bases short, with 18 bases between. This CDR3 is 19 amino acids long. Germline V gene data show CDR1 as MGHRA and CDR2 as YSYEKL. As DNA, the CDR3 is TGCGCCAGCAGCCAAGATCTGAGGGGGGGGAGCCTAGCCAAAAACATTCAGTACTTC. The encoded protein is CASSQDLRGGSLAKNIQYF.

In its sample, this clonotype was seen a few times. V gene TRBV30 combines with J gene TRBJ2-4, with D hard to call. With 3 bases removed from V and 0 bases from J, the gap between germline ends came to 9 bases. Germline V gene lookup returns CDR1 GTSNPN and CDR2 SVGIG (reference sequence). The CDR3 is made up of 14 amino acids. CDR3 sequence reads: CAWRSILAKNIQYF. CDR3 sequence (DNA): TGTGCCTGGAGAAGTATTCTAGCCAAAAACATTCAGTACTTC.

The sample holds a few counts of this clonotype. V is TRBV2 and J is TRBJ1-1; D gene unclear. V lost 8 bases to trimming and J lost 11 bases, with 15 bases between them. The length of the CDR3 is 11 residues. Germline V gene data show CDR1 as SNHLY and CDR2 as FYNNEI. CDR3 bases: TGTGCCAGCGGTGGGTCGCCGGCGGCTTTCTTT. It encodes CASGGSPAAFF.

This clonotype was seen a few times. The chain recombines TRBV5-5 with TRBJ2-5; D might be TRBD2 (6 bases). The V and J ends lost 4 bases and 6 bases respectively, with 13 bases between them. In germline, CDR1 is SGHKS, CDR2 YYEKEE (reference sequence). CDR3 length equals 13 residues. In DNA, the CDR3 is TGTGCCAGCAGCCGGCAAGGAGGGAAGACCCAGTACTTC. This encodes CASSRQGGKTQYF.

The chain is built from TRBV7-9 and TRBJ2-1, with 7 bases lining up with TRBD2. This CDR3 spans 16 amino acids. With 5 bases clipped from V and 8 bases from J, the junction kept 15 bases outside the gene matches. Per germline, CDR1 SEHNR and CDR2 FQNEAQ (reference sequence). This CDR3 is CASSTGGGRRVHEQFF. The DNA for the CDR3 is TGTGCCAGCAGCACGGGGGGAGGTAGGAGGGTCCATGAGCAGTTCTTC. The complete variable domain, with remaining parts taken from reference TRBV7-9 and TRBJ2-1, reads DTGVSQNPRHKITKRGQNVTFRCDPISEHNRLYWYRQTLGQGPEFLTYFQNEAQLEKSRLLSDRFSAERPKGSFSTLEIQRTEQGDSAMYLCASSTGGGRRVHEQFFGPGTRLTVL.